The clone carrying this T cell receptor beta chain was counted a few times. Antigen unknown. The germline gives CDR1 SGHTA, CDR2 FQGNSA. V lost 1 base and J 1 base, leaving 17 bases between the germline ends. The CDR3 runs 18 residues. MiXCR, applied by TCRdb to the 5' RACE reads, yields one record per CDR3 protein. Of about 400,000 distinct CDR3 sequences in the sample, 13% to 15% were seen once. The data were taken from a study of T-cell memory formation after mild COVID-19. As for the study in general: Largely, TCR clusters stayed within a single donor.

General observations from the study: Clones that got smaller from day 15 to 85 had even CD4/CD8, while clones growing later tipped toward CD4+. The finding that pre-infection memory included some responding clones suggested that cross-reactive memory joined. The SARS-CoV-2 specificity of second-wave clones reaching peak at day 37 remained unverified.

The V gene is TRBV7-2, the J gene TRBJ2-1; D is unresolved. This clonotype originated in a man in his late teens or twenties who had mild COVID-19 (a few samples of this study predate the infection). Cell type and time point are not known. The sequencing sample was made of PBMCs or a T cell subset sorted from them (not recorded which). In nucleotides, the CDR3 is TGTGCCAGCAGCTTAGTCCCCTCAGCGTGGTATTCCTACAATGAGCAGTTCTTC. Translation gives CASSLVPSAWYSYNEQFF.